These 32 T cell receptor beta chains were all obtained from the same sample, sequenced in a study of cytomegalovirus exposure and HLA in healthy donors. The table came from immunoSEQ multiplex PCR; TCRdb's copy has only in-frame clones and leaves some out. Of around 150,000 clones listed, roughly 83% are singletons. The material sequenced was PBMCs. The receptors originated from a man aged 25 to 40 in good health and CMV-seropositive.

The rearrangement links TRBV2 to TRBJ1-6; no definite D call. This CDR3 region has 15 residues. V lost 7 bases, J lost 9 bases, and 19 bases lay in between. CDR1 is SNHLY and CDR2 is FYNNEI in the germline V gene. The CDR3 protein is CASTQALAIGSPLHF. As DNA, the CDR3 is TGTGCCAGCACCCAGGCCCTGGCCATAGGTTCACCCCTCCACTTT.

This clone was found once. The gene calls are TRBV4-3 and TRBJ1-1; perhaps TRBD1 as D (6 bases). The CDR3 consists of 13 residues. The V and J ends lost 6 bases and 3 bases respectively, with 11 bases between them. From germline, CDR1 is LGHNA and CDR2 YSLEER. The CDR3 nucleotides read TGCGCCAGCAGTCGACAGGAGGACACTGAAGCTTTCTTT. Its translation: CASSRQEDTEAFF.

The chain couples TRBV28 to TRBJ1-6; TRBD1 agrees at 8 bases. CDR3 length: 15 residues. V trimming: 6 bases; J trimming: 6 bases; junction bases outside the gene matches: 7. The germline V gene encodes CDR1 MDHEN and CDR2 SYDVKM. The CDR3 nucleotides read TGTGCCAGCAGACAGACAGGGGTCTCTAATTCACCCCTCCACTTT. Protein sequence: CASRQTGVSNSPLHF.

This chain connects TRBV28 to TRBJ1-5, with 9 nucleotides matching TRBD1. Germline CDR1 and CDR2: MDHEN and SYDVKM. The J segment lost 7 bases and the V segment lost 4 bases, leaving 8 bases of the junction unmatched. The CDR3 is made up of 15 amino acids. The CDR3 here is CASSSLDRGGQPQHF. The CDR3 nucleotides are TGTGCCAGCAGTTCATTGGACAGGGGAGGCCAGCCCCAGCATTTT.

This chain joins TRBV6-5 and TRBJ1-1, with 8 bases aligning to TRBD1. CDR1 and CDR2 from the germline V gene are MNHEY and SVGAGI. The V and J ends lost 5 bases and 1 base, in that order; junction bases with no gene match: 3. The CDR3 contains 14 residues. The CDR3 bases are TGTGCCAGCAGTGCGGGACAGGCGAACACTGAAGCTTTCTTT. It codes for CASSAGQANTEAFF.

V usage is TRBV13 and J usage is TRBJ2-2; 7 bases are a match to TRBD1. V lost 5 bases and J lost 7; bases outside the gene matches: 7. This CDR3 spans 14 amino acids. Looked up from germline, CDR1 is PRHDT and CDR2 is FYEKMQ (reference sequence). DNA for the CDR3: TGTGCCAGCAGCCTAAGGGGGCTTAACGGGGAGCTGTTTTTT. This encodes CASSLRGLNGELFF. Drawing the rest from reference TRBV13 and TRBJ2-2, the complete variable domain is AAGVIQSPRHLIKEKRETATLKCYPIPRHDTVYWYQQGPGQDPQFLISFYEKMQSDKGSIPDRFSAQQFSDYHSELNMSSLELGDSALYFCASSLRGLNGELFFGEGSRLTVL.

This clone was detected only once. The rearrangement joins TRBV7-9 to TRBJ1-2, with a tentative D call TRBD1 (6 bases). V was shortened by 3 bases and J by 0 bases, with 8 bases between the two germline ends. This CDR3 region has 14 residues. Germline CDR1 and CDR2: SEHNR and FQNEAQ (reference sequence). The CDR3 region has the DNA TGTGCCAGCAGCTTGCAGGGGACTAACTATGGCTACACCTTC. Protein: CASSLQGTNYGYTF.

The table lists this clone with a count of one. The chain joins TRBV5-1 to TRBJ1-2; D is undetermined. The CDR3 consists of 13 residues. Trimming took 2 bases from V and 7 from J, leaving 12 bases between them. In germline, CDR1 is SGHRS, CDR2 YFSETQ. The CDR3 DNA reads as TGCGCCAGCAGCTTAGCGGGTCGTTCTGGCTACACCTTC. This translates into CASSLAGRSGYTF.

The rearrangement joins TRBV13 to TRBJ1-1, with D hard to call. CDR3 length: 12 residues. Germline lookup yields CDR1 PRHDT and CDR2 FYEKMQ (reference sequence). V dropped 6 bases and J dropped 1 base, with 6 bases sitting between them. CDR3 nucleotides: TGTGCCAGCAGTGCGGGGAACACTGAAGCTTTCTTT. Translating gives CASSAGNTEAFF.

This clone was observed a few times. The rearrangement links TRBV7-2 to TRBJ1-6; D ambiguous. V lost 8 bases and J 3 bases, leaving 11 bases between the germline ends. This CDR3 contains 14 residues. Germline CDR1 and CDR2: SGHTA and FQGNSA. The CDR3 sequence is CASGAGSYNSPLHF. CDR3 DNA: TGTGCCAGCGGCGCGGGCAGCTATAATTCACCCCTCCACTTT. Variable domain in full (rest from reference TRBV7-2 and TRBJ1-6): GAGVSQSPSNKVTEKGKDVELRCDPISGHTALYWYRQSLGQGLEFLIYFQGNSAPDKSGLPSDRFSAERTGGSVSTLTIQRTQQEDSAVYLCASGAGSYNSPLHFGNGTRLTVT.

This clone appeared a single time. V usage is TRBV11-2 and J usage is TRBJ1-1; D is unclear. In germline, CDR1 is SGHAT, CDR2 FQNNGV. There are 15 residues in the CDR3. V was pared by 1 base and J by 4 bases, with 13 bases between. CDR3: CASSLGRSRATEAFF. The CDR3 coding sequence is TGTGCCAGCAGCTTAGGTCGGTCGCGGGCCACTGAAGCTTTCTTT.

The V gene is TRBV5-1, the J gene TRBJ1-1; 7 bases agree with TRBD1. The germline gives CDR1 SGHRS, CDR2 YFSETQ. This CDR3 is built from 15 residues. J lost 1 base, V lost 2 bases, and 5 bases had no gene match. This chain's CDR3 is CASSFIGTENTEAFF. Here the CDR3 DNA reads TGCGCCAGCAGCTTCATAGGGACAGAGAACACTGAAGCTTTCTTT.

The chain uses TRBV7-6 and TRBJ2-7, with D maybe TRBD1 (5 bases). The CDR3 length is 12 residues. In germline, CDR1 is SGHVS, CDR2 FNYEAQ. V was clipped by 5 bases and J by 4 bases, with 9 bases between them. The chain's CDR3 is CASSASGYEQYF. The CDR3 bases are TGTGCCAGCAGCGCCTCAGGGTACGAGCAGTACTTC. The full variable domain, rest sourced from reference TRBV7-6 and TRBJ2-7, is GAGVSQSPRYKVTKRGQDVALRCDPISGHVSLYWYRQALGQGPEFLTYFNYEAQQDKSGLPNDRFSAERPEGSISTLTIQRTEQRDSAMYRCASSASGYEQYFGPGTRLTVT.

The rearrangement joins TRBV7-2 to TRBJ2-1; 7 positions agree with TRBD2. V lost 2 bases, J lost 3 bases, and 4 bases stayed unmatched. In germline, CDR1 is SGHTA, CDR2 FQGNSA. The CDR3 contains 15 residues. CDR3 amino acids: CASSLSGDGYNEQFF. The CDR3 nucleotides are TGTGCCAGCAGCTTAAGCGGGGATGGCTACAATGAGCAGTTCTTC.

This chain links TRBV19 with TRBJ2-3; no clear D gene. The CDR3 is 13 residues long. Looked up from germline, CDR1 is LNHDA and CDR2 is SQIVND (reference sequence). V lost 5 bases and J lost 2, with 8 bases in between. CDR3 bases: TGTGCCAGTAGTCTACGAAACACAGATACGCAGTATTTT. Its protein product is CASSLRNTDTQYF.

The CDR3 sequence is CASSQSGLGNEQFF. As DNA, the CDR3 is TGCGCCAGCAGCCAATCGGGACTGGGCAATGAGCAGTTCTTC. The rearrangement joins TRBV5-1 to TRBJ2-1, with D perhaps TRBD2 (6 bases). V was cut by 4 bases and J by 6 bases, with 14 bases left in between. Germline CDR1 SGHRS, CDR2 YFSETQ. CDR3 length: 14 residues.

V gene TRBV4-3 combines with J gene TRBJ2-1, with 9 bases identical to TRBD1. V lost 1 base and J lost 7; bases outside the gene matches: 5. The CDR3 extends over 15 amino acids. CDR1 and CDR2 (germline): LGHNA, YSLEER. The CDR3 nucleotides read TGCGCCAGCAGCCAAGGCCGGGACAGGGTGAATGAGCAGTTCTTC. Amino acid sequence: CASSQGRDRVNEQFF.

The J gene is TRBJ2-3, the V gene TRBV2; D possibly corresponds to TRBD2 (6 bases). The germline V gene has CDR1 SNHLY and CDR2 FYNNEI. Trimming left V 7 bases short and J 3 bases short, with 17 bases between. The CDR3 sequence is 15 residues long. The CDR3, as DNA: TGTGCCAGCAACTGGCCGGGAGTGGGGACAGATACGCAGTATTTT. Its protein is CASNWPGVGTDTQYF.

The chain joins TRBV13 to TRBJ1-1, with TRBD1 matching over 7 bases. Germline V gene lookup returns CDR1 PRHDT and CDR2 FYEKMQ (reference sequence). Trimming at V came to 6 bases and at J to 7 bases, leaving 8 bases not matched to a gene. The CDR3 covers 13 residues. CDR3 sequence: CASSPDRDGEAFF. CDR3 nucleotide sequence: TGTGCCAGCAGTCCTGACAGGGACGGTGAAGCTTTCTTT.

This clone occurred once. The chain employs TRBV28 and TRBJ2-3; 8 bases line up with TRBD2. Per germline, CDR1 MDHEN and CDR2 SYDVKM. The V gene end was trimmed by 6 bases and the J gene end by 0 bases; junction bases not matched to a gene: 5. The length of the CDR3 is 15 residues. CDR3 coding DNA: TGTGCCAGCAGCCCCGAGCGGGGGAGCACAGATACGCAGTATTTT. Amino acid sequence: CASSPERGSTDTQYF.

The rearrangement links TRBV7-2 to TRBJ2-1; possibly TRBD1 for D (6 bases). Germline V lookup: CDR1 SGHTA, CDR2 FQGNSA. The V end lost 2 bases, the J end lost 9 bases, and 14 bases lay between the germline ends. This CDR3 region has 14 residues. CDR3 region: CASSLPQGQAEQFF. The CDR3 nucleotides read TGTGCCAGCAGCTTACCCCAGGGACAAGCTGAGCAGTTCTTC.

This clone was observed a few times. The chain uses TRBV7-2 and TRBJ2-4; a possible D gene is TRBD1 (5 bases). V lost 0 bases and J lost 7, with 10 bases in between. This CDR3 region has 14 residues. Germline V lookup: CDR1 SGHTA, CDR2 FQGNSA. The CDR3 coding sequence is TGTGCCAGCAGCTTAGCGGTGGGGCGGAACATTCAGTACTTC. Its translation: CASSLAVGRNIQYF.

This clone came up once. This chain joins TRBV5-6 and TRBJ1-5; D is uncertain. The CDR3 has 12 amino acids. Looked up from germline, CDR1 is SGHDT and CDR2 is YYEEEE. Trimming removed 0 bases at V and 5 bases at J, with 3 bases between. The CDR3 is CASSLADQPQHF. DNA for the CDR3: TGTGCCAGCAGCTTGGCCGATCAGCCCCAGCATTTT. Together with reference TRBV5-6 and TRBJ1-5, the CDR3 gives the full variable domain: DAGVTQSPTHLIKTRGQQVTLRCSPKSGHDTVSWYQQALGQGPQFIFQYYEEEERQRGNFPDRFSGHQFPNYSSELNVNALLLGDSALYLCASSLADQPQHFGDGTRLSIL.

V usage is TRBV27 and J usage is TRBJ2-2, with 10 bases identical to TRBD2. The CDR3 loop spans 16 amino acids. Germline V gene sequence: CDR1 MNHEY, CDR2 SMNVEV (reference sequence). After removal of 6 bases from V and 4 bases from J, the junction contained 8 bases not matched to a gene. The CDR3 loop reads CASRPSGRQPTGELFF. CDR3 coding DNA: TGTGCCAGCAGACCTAGCGGGAGACAACCCACCGGGGAGCTGTTTTTT.

This clone has just one count. The V and J genes are TRBV7-2 and TRBJ1-1; a possible D gene is TRBD1 (5 bases). V shed 6 bases and J shed 3 bases, with 14 bases lying between them. CDR1 and CDR2 (germline): SGHTA, FQGNSA. The CDR3 totals 14 residues. CDR3 amino acids: CASRTQGSDTEAFF. CDR3 nucleotides: TGTGCCAGCAGAACCCAGGGCTCCGACACTGAAGCTTTCTTT.

In its sample, this clone was seen once. The gene calls are TRBV6-5 and TRBJ2-3; tentative D call: TRBD1 (6 bases). The ends were cut back, 6 bases at V and 5 bases at J, with 12 bases in the middle. This CDR3 spans 13 amino acids. Germline CDR1 reads MNHEY; CDR2 reads SVGAGI. CDR3 in DNA: TGTGCCAGCAGGCCCGCAGGGGAAGATACGCAGTATTTT. Protein: CASRPAGEDTQYF.

The rearrangement joins TRBV7-8 to TRBJ1-2; D call uncertain. Trimming stripped 6 bases from V and 0 bases from J, with 8 bases between. The CDR3 spans 13 residues. Germline-derived CDR1 and CDR2 are SGHVS and FQNEAQ. CDR3: CASSLAPNYGYTF. CDR3 nucleotide sequence: TGTGCCAGCAGTTTGGCCCCTAACTATGGCTACACCTTC.

V usage is TRBV5-4 and J usage is TRBJ1-2, with 9 bases that match TRBD1. Germline V gene sequence: CDR1 SGHNT, CDR2 YYREEE (reference sequence). V shed 3 bases and J 8 bases; nucleotides not matched to a gene: 5. The CDR3 spans 13 residues. Here the CDR3 reads CASSSTGGGGYTF. DNA for the CDR3: TGTGCCAGCAGCTCGACAGGGGGAGGCGGCTACACCTTC.

The sample holds one count of this clone. The chain employs TRBV4-1 and TRBJ2-7, with D unclear. The germline V and J ends were trimmed by 1 base and 3 bases, with 7 bases remaining between them. The CDR3 runs to 13 residues. The germline CDR1 and CDR2 sequences are MGHRA and YSYEKL. Here the CDR3 DNA reads TGCGCCAGCAGCCAAGCGGCGGACTACGAGCAGTACTTC. It encodes CASSQAADYEQYF.

J is TRBJ1-1 and V is TRBV5-6; 8 positions agree with TRBD1. The length of the CDR3 is 17 residues. V was pared by 1 base and J by 1 base, with 9 bases of the junction left unmatched. Germline CDR1 and CDR2: SGHDT and YYEEEE. CDR3 DNA sequence: TGTGCCAGCAGCTTGTCTTCAGGGGGCTGGTGGAACACTGAAGCTTTCTTT. Its translation is CASSLSSGGWWNTEAFF.

This clone was seen once. The V call is TRBV7-3, the J call TRBJ2-7; D gene unclear. V lost 5 bases and J lost 1, with 9 bases in between. Germline-derived CDR1 and CDR2 are SGHTA and FQGTGA. The CDR3 has 13 residues. CDR3: CASSPRVSYEQYF. CDR3 coding DNA: TGTGCCAGCAGCCCCCGGGTGTCCTACGAGCAGTACTTC.

This chain connects TRBV15 to TRBJ1-2, with 7 bases lining up with TRBD1. The CDR3 has 16 residues. The germline V gene has CDR1 LNHNV and CDR2 YYDKDF (reference sequence). V dropped 3 bases and J dropped 0; count of bases not matched to a gene: 7. The CDR3 loop is CATSRPGQLANYGYTF. CDR3 DNA sequence: TGTGCCACCAGCAGGCCGGGACAGTTAGCTAACTATGGCTACACCTTC.